This T cell receptor beta chain stems from a study of CD8 T cells in ankylosing spondylitis. This clonotype appeared a few times. Its antigen is not identified. Study observations and caveats: Reported data indicate significant enrichment of disease-linked clones within matched ankylosing spondylitis synovial fluid. What seemed typical of ankylosing spondylitis blood was a TCR beta motif built from eight highly homologous variants. Those disease-linked clones were CD8+; they were also relatively rare in peripheral blood.

By quantitative 5'-RACE with molecular barcodes, the TCR beta libraries were made. TCRdb fed the 5' RACE reads into MiXCR, producing one record per CDR3 protein. The sample records 200,000 or so distinct CDR3 sequences, approximately 24% being singletons. Germline V gene lookup returns CDR1 SNHLY and CDR2 FYNNEI. V was cut by 8 bases and J by 0 bases, with 4 bases left in between. The CDR3 runs 11 residues. The gene calls are TRBV2 and TRBJ2-5; D ambiguous. The sample taken for sequencing was blood, either unsorted or a sorted T cell fraction (not recorded which). The TCR comes from a male donor with ankylosing spondylitis or in good health (not recorded which). CDR3 sequence (DNA): TGTGCCAGCGTCAACCAAGAGACCCAGTACTTC. This codes for CASVNQETQYF.